The 18 T cell receptor beta chains reported below all come from one sample, sequenced in a study of shared clonotypes between healthy human individuals. Repertoires were generated with immunoSEQ multiplex PCR, while TCRdb's copy carries only in-frame clones and drops some. The sample gives about 2.3 million clones, 85% to 95% of which show up once; approximately 0.41% is in the top ten. Material for sequencing was naive CD4+ T cells from PBMCs. Specified subset: CD45RA+ positively selected. Receptors were obtained from a man aged 18-30 years in good health. Some clones in this sample may be carry-over from other donors' samples.

V and J are TRBV6-1 and TRBJ2-5; D not certain. Germline CDR1 MNHNS, CDR2 SASEGT. V lost 6 bases to trimming and J lost 4 bases, with 15 bases between them. The CDR3 consists of 14 residues. CDR3 region: CASSAYGVGETQYF. The CDR3 DNA sequence: TGTGCCAGCAGCGCATACGGTGTAGGAGAGACCCAGTACTTC.

The V and J genes are TRBV2 and TRBJ1-1, with D maybe TRBD1 (5 bases). Germline assignment: CDR1 SNHLY and CDR2 FYNNEI. The CDR3 totals 13 residues. The V end lost 7 bases, the J end lost 5 bases, and 14 bases lay between the germline ends. CDR3 sequence (DNA): TGTGCCAGCACGGGGGATCGGAGTACTGAAGCTTTCTTT. Translation gives CASTGDRSTEAFF.

With respect to this clone: Other nucleotide sequences from this sample produce the same CDR3. This chain uses TRBV6-5 with TRBJ2-7; D is unresolved. CDR3 length: 11 amino acids. CDR1 is MNHEY and CDR2 is SVGAGI in the germline V gene. Trimming removed 4 bases from V and 3 bases from J, with 4 bases in between. The CDR3 DNA follows: TGTGCCAGCAGTTTGGGCTACGAGCAGTACTTC. It codes for CASSLGYEQYF.

The chain couples TRBV27 to TRBJ1-2; 7 bases are a match to TRBD1. The germline gives CDR1 MNHEY, CDR2 SMNVEV (reference sequence). V was pared by 3 bases and J by 5 bases, with 6 bases of the junction left unmatched. The CDR3 is 14 amino acids. CDR3 sequence: CASSFRQGRYGYTF. The CDR3 region has the DNA TGTGCCAGCAGTTTTAGACAGGGAAGATATGGCTACACCTTC.

The genes are TRBV27 and TRBJ2-1, with 7 bases identical to TRBD2. Losses at the gene ends were 8 bases for V and 4 bases for J; bases not matched to a gene: 14. The germline gives CDR1 MNHEY, CDR2 SMNVEV (reference sequence). The CDR3 spans 16 residues. The CDR3 DNA reads TGTGCCAGCGGGATGGGGGTAGCGGGTGGGTACAATGAGCAGTTCTTC. Encoded protein: CASGMGVAGGYNEQFF.

The V and J genes are TRBV19 and TRBJ1-5; D may be TRBD1 (5 bases). The CDR3 spans 15 residues. Deletions cut 10 bases from V and 0 bases from J, with 16 bases between. Germline loops: CDR1 LNHDA, CDR2 SQIVND (reference sequence). CDR3 nucleotide sequence: TGTGCCATCCCACGAGGGGCGAATAGCAATCAGCCCCAGCATTTT. It yields the protein CAIPRGANSNQPQHF.

The V and J genes are TRBV6-1 and TRBJ1-6; D gene unclear. The CDR3 has 16 residues. V dropped 4 bases and J dropped 4 bases, with 14 bases sitting between them. Per the germline V gene, CDR1 is MNHNS and CDR2 is SASEGT. The CDR3 DNA reads as TGTGCCAGCAGTGGCCGGTGGCTCACATATAATTCACCCCTCCACTTT. Encoded protein: CASSGRWLTYNSPLHF.

The chain links TRBV18 to TRBJ2-5, with TRBD2 matching over 7 bases. The CDR3 runs to 15 residues. Per germline, CDR1 KGHSH and CDR2 LQKENI. After removal of 0 bases from V and 6 bases from J, the junction contained 7 bases not matched to a gene. CDR3 DNA sequence: TGTGCCAGCTCACCACCGGGAGGGGAAGGGAAGACCCAGTACTTC. This sequence encodes CASSPPGGEGKTQYF.

As concerns this clone: This same CDR3 is encoded by further DNA sequences in the sample. The chain combines TRBV27 with TRBJ1-1, with D tentatively TRBD1 (5 bases). CDR3 length: 14 residues. Germline V CDR1 and CDR2: MNHEY, SMNVEV (reference sequence). V lost 4 bases to trimming and J lost 0 bases, with 9 bases between them. The DNA of the CDR3 is TGTGCCAGCAGTTCAGGACAAGTGAACACTGAAGCTTTCTTT. It yields the protein CASSSGQVNTEAFF.

As regards this clone: Other DNA variants within this sample encode the same CDR3. The chain combines TRBV7-3 with TRBJ1-3, with a possible D match to TRBD1 (5 bases). V lost 0 bases and J lost 2, with 5 bases in between. This CDR3 is built from 14 residues. Germline lookup yields CDR1 SGHTA and CDR2 FQGTGA. In nucleotides, the CDR3 is TGTGCCAGCAGCTTAACAGGGGCTGGAAACACCATATATTTT. Protein: CASSLTGAGNTIYF.

The rearrangement links TRBV11-2 to TRBJ1-2, with D possibly being TRBD1 (6 bases). Germline CDR1 reads SGHAT; CDR2 reads FQNNGV. Trimming left V 4 bases short and J 0 bases short, with 18 bases between. This CDR3 has 17 amino acids. The CDR3 DNA follows: TGTGCCAGCAGCTCCCTCGATTGGGGGCTAGCTAACTATGGCTACACCTTC. It encodes CASSSLDWGLANYGYTF.

The chain joins TRBV5-1 to TRBJ2-5; 13 nucleotides agree with TRBD2. There are 16 residues in the CDR3. Germline CDR1 and CDR2: SGHRS and YFSETQ. J was trimmed by 4 bases and V by 4 bases; bases with no gene match: 7. This chain's CDR3 is CASSPWTSGSGETQYF. The CDR3 nucleotides are TGCGCCAGCAGCCCATGGACTAGCGGGAGCGGAGAGACCCAGTACTTC. Variable domain in full (rest from reference TRBV5-1 and TRBJ2-5): KAGVTQTPRYLIKTRGQQVTLSCSPISGHRSVSWYQQTPGQGLQFLFEYFSETQRNKGNFPGRFSGRQFSNSRSEMNVSTLELGDSALYLCASSPWTSGSGETQYFGPGTRLLVL.

The chain is built from TRBV6-5 and TRBJ1-1; D is uncertain. Germline V lookup: CDR1 MNHEY, CDR2 SVGAGI. V dropped 1 base and J dropped 5 bases, with 8 bases sitting between them. The CDR3 contains 13 residues. The CDR3 nucleotides read TGTGCCAGCAGTTACTTTGGGAAAACTGAAGCTTTCTTT. Translated, it gives CASSYFGKTEAFF.

As concerns this clone: The sample holds other DNA sequences that translate to the same CDR3. This rearrangement joins TRBV5-1 to TRBJ1-1; D call uncertain. CDR3 length: 13 amino acids. From germline, CDR1 is SGHRS and CDR2 YFSETQ. V was shortened by 4 bases and J by 2 bases, with 9 bases between the two germline ends. In DNA form, the CDR3 reads TGCGCCAGCAGCCTCCGGGTAAACACTGAAGCTTTCTTT. Translating gives CASSLRVNTEAFF.

This chain links TRBV9 with TRBJ1-5, with D perhaps matching TRBD1 (6 bases). Germline CDR1 reads SGDLS; CDR2 reads YYNGEE. V lost 7 bases and J lost 0, with 14 bases in between. This CDR3 region has 15 residues. The CDR3 coding sequence is TGTGCCAGCCTAACGAAGGGGGATAGCAATCAGCCCCAGCATTTT. Its translation is CASLTKGDSNQPQHF.

The chain uses TRBV28 and TRBJ1-2; D remains ambiguous. Trimming took 3 bases from V and 8 from J, leaving 16 bases between them. Germline lookup yields CDR1 MDHEN and CDR2 SYDVKM. The CDR3 runs 14 residues. This chain's CDR3 is CASSFLNIRRGYTF. The CDR3 DNA follows: TGTGCCAGCAGTTTCCTGAACATTCGGCGGGGCTACACCTTC.

The chain uses TRBV7-3 and TRBJ2-3, with 16 bases matching TRBD2. The CDR3 runs to 15 residues. Germline V gene lookup returns CDR1 SGHTA and CDR2 FQGTGA. J gave up 10 bases and V 5 bases, and 6 bases lay outside the gene matches. The CDR3 reads CASSEGLAGGSSQYF. The CDR3 DNA reads as TGTGCCAGCAGCGAGGGACTAGCGGGAGGGTCCTCGCAGTATTTT.

With respect to this clone: This sample also contains other DNA sequences that code for the same CDR3. This chain connects TRBV5-1 to TRBJ2-7, with 10 bases lining up with TRBD2. The CDR3 spans 14 residues. The germline V gene has CDR1 SGHRS and CDR2 YFSETQ. Germline trimming cut 4 bases from V and 4 bases from J; bases unmatched to any gene: 5. The CDR3 protein is CASSRAGGPYEQYF. The CDR3 DNA sequence: TGCGCCAGCAGCCGAGCGGGAGGGCCTTACGAGCAGTACTTC.